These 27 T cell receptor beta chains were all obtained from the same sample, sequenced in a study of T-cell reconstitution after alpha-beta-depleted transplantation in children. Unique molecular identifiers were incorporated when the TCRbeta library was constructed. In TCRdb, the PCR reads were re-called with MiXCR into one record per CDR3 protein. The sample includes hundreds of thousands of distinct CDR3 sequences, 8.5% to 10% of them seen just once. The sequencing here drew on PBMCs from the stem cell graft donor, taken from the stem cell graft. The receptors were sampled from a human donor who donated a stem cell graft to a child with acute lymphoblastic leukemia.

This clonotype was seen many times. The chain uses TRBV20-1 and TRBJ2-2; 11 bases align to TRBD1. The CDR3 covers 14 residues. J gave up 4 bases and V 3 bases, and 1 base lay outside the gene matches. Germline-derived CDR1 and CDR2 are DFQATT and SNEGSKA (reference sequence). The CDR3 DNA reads TGCAGTGCTAGCGGACAGGGGGCCACCGGGGAGCTGTTTTTT. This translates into CSASGQGATGELFF.

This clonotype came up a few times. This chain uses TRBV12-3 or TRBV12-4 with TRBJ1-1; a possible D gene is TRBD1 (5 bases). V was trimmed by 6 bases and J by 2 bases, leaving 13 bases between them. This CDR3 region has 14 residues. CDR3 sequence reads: CASRQLGQNTEAFF. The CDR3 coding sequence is TGTGCCAGCAGACAACTAGGACAAAACACTGAAGCTTTCTTT.

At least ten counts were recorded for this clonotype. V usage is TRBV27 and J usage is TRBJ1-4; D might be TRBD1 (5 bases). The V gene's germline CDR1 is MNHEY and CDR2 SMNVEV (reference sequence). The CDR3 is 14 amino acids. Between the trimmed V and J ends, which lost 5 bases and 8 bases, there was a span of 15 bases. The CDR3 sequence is CASSLQGRGEKLFF. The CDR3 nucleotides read TGTGCCAGCAGTCTCCAGGGAAGGGGCGAAAAACTGTTTTTT. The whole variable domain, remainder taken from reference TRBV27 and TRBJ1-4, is EAQVTQNPRYLITVTGKKLTVTCSQNMNHEYMSWYRQDPGLGLRQIYYSMNVEVTDKGDVPEGYKVSRKEKRNFPLILESPSPNQTSLYFCASSLQGRGEKLFFGSGTQLSVL.

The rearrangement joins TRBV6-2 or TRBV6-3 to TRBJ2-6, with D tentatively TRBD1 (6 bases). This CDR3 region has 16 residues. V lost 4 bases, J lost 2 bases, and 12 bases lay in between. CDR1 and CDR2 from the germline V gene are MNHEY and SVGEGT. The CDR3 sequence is CASSSRQVPGANVLTF. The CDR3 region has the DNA TGTGCCAGCAGTTCCCGACAGGTCCCTGGGGCCAACGTCCTGACTTTC.

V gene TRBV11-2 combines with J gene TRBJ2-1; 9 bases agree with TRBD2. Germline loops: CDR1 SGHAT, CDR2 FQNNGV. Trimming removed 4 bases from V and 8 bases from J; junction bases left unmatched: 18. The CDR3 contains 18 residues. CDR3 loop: CASSWGSQISGGLDEQFF. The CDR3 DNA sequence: TGTGCCAGCAGCTGGGGTTCCCAAATAAGCGGGGGGTTGGATGAGCAGTTCTTC. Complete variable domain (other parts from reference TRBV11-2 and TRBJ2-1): EAGVAQSPRYKIIEKRQSVAFWCNPISGHATLYWYQQILGQGPKLLIQFQNNGVVDDSQLPKDRFSAERLKGVDSTLKIQPAKLEDSAVYLCASSWGSQISGGLDEQFFGPGTRLTVL.

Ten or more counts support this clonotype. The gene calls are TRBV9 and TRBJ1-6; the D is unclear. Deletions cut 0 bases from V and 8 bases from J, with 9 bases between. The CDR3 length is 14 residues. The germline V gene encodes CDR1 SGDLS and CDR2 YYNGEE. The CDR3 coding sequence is TGTGCCAGCAGCGTAGTGGGGAGTGATTCACCCCTCCACTTT. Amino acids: CASSVVGSDSPLHF.

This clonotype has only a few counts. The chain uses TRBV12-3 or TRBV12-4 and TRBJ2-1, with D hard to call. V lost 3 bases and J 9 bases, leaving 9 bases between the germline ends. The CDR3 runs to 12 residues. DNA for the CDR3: TGTGCCAGCAGTTTGCTCTACGGTGAGCAGTTCTTC. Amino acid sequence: CASSLLYGEQFF.

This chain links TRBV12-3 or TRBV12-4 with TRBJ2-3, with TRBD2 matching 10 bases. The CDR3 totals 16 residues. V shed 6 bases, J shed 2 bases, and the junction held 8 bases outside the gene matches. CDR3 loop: CASSASSGGHTDTQYF. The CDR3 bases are TGTGCCAGCAGCGCCTCTAGCGGGGGACACACAGATACGCAGTATTTT.

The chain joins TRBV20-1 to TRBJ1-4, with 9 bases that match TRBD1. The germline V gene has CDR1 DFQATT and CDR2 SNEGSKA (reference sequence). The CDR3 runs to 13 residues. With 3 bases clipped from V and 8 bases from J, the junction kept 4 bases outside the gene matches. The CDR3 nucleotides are TGCAGTGCTAGGGGACAGGGACGGGAAAAACTGTTTTTT. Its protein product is CSARGQGREKLFF.

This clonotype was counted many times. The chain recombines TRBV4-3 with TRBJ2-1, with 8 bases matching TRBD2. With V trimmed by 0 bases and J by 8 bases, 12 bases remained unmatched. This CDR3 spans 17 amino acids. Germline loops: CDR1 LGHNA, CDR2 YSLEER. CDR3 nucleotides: TGCGCCAGCAGCCAAGAAGGTCCGGGGGGGCGAGACTATGAGCAGTTCTTC. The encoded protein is CASSQEGPGGRDYEQFF.

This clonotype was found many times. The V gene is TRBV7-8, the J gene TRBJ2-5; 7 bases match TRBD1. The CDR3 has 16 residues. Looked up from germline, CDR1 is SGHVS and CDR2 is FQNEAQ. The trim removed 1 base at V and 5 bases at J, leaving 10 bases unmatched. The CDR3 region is CASSLVLGAGGETQYF. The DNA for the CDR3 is TGTGCCAGCAGCTTAGTTTTGGGAGCAGGGGGTGAGACCCAGTACTTC.

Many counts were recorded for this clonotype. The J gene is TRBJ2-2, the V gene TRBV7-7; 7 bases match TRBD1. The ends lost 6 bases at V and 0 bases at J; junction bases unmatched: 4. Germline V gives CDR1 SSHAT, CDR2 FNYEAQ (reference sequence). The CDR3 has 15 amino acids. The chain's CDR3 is CASRPTGTNTGELFF. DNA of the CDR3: TGTGCCAGCAGACCGACAGGGACGAACACCGGGGAGCTGTTTTTT.

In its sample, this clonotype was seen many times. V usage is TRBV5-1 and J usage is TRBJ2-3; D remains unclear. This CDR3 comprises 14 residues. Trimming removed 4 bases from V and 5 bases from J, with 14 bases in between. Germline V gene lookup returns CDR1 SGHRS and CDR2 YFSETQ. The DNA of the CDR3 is TGCGCCAGCAGCCCTTTATTCATAGGAGATACGCAGTATTTT. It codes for CASSPLFIGDTQYF. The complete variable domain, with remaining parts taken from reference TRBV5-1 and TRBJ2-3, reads KAGVTQTPRYLIKTRGQQVTLSCSPISGHRSVSWYQQTPGQGLQFLFEYFSETQRNKGNFPGRFSGRQFSNSRSEMNVSTLELGDSALYLCASSPLFIGDTQYFGPGTRLTVL.

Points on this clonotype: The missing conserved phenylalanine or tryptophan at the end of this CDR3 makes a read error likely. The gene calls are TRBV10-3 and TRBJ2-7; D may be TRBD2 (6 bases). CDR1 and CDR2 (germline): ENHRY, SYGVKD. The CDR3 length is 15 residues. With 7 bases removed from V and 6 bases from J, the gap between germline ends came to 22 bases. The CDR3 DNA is TGTGCCATCAAGTATAGCGGATCGGGATATTCCGAGCAGTACTCC. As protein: CAIKYSGSGYSEQYS.

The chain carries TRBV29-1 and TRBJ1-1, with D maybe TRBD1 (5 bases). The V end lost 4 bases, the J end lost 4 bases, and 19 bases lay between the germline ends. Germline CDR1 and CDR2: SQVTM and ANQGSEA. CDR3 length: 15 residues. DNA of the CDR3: TGCAGCGTTGTCCTCGACAGCCGTTGGACCACTGAAGCTTTCTTT. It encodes CSVVLDSRWTTEAFF.

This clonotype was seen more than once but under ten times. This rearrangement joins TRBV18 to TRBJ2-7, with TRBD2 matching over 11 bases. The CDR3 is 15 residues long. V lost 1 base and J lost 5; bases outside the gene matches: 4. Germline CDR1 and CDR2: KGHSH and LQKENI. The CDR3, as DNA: TGTGCCAGCTCACCACTAACTAGCGGGGGTGACGAGCAGTACTTC. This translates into CASSPLTSGGDEQYF.

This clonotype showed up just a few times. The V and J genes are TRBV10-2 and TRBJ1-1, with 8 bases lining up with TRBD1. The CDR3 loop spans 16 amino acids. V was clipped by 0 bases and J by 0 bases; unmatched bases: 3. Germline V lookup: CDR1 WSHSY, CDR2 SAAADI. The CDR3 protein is CASSESRTGMNTEAFF. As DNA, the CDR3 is TGCGCCAGCAGTGAGTCCCGGACAGGGATGAACACTGAAGCTTTCTTT.

CDR3 coding DNA: TGTGCCAGCAGCCGTCGTGCTGACGGGCATCGAAACACCATATATTTT. Translation: CASSRRADGHRNTIYF. The chain combines TRBV7-2 with TRBJ1-3; D is uncertain. Germline CDR1 is SGHTA and CDR2 is FQGNSA. V shed 5 bases and J shed 5 bases, with 19 bases lying between them. CDR3 length: 16 amino acids.

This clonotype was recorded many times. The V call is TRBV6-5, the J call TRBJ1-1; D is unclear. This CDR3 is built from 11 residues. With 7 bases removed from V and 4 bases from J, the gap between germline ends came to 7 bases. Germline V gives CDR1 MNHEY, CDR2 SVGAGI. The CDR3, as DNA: TGTGCCAGCACTGCGGGCACTGAAGCTTTCTTT. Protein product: CASTAGTEAFF.

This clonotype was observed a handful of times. The CDR3 is CASSQDLRGSGEMNTGELFF. The CDR3 bases are TGTGCCAGCAGCCAAGATCTTAGGGGCTCCGGGGAGATGAACACCGGGGAGCTGTTTTTT. The chain joins TRBV3-1 to TRBJ2-2, with D possibly being TRBD1 or TRBD2 (5 bases each). Germline V lookup: CDR1 LGHDT, CDR2 YNNKEL (reference sequence). V dropped 0 bases and J dropped 1 base, with 21 bases sitting between them. The CDR3 consists of 20 residues. Looking up the rest from reference TRBV3-1 and TRBJ2-2 gives the full variable domain: DTAVSQTPKYLVTQMGNDKSIKCEQNLGHDTMYWYKQDSKKFLKIMFSYNNKELIINETVPNRFSPKSPDKAHLNLHINSLELGDSAVYFCASSQDLRGSGEMNTGELFFGEGSRLTVL.

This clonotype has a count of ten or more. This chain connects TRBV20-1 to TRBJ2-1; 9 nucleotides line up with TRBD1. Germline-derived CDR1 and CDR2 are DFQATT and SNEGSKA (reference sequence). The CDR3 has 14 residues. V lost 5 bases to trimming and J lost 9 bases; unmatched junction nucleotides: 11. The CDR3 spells CSAQPPGQGGEQFF. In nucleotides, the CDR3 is TGCAGTGCTCAACCTCCGGGACAGGGTGGTGAGCAGTTCTTC.

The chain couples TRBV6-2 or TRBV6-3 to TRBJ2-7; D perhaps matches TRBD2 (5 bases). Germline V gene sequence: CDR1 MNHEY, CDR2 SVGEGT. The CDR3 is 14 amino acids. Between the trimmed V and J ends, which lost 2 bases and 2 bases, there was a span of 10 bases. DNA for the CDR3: TGTGCCAGCAGTTACCCACTAGTAACCTACGAGCAGTACTTC. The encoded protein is CASSYPLVTYEQYF.

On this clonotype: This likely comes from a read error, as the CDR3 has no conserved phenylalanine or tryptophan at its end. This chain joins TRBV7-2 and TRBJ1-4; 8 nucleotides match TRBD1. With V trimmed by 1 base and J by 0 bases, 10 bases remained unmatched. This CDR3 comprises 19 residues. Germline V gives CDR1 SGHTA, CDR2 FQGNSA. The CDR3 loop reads CASSLGLVGQGATNEKLFL. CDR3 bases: TGTGCCAGCAGCTTAGGCTTAGTAGGACAGGGCGCAACTAATGAAAAACTGTTTTTG.

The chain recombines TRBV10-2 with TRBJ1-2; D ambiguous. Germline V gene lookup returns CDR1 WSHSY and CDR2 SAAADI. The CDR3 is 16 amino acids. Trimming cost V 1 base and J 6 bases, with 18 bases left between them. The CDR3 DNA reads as TGCGCCAGCAGTGAGTTCGGGGATCCCGTGCAACATGGCTACACCTTC. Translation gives CASSEFGDPVQHGYTF.

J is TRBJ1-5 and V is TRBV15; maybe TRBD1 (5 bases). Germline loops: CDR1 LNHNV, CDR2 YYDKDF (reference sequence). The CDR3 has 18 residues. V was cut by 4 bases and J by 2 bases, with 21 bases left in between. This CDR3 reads CATSKGREGFSRNQPQHF. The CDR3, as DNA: TGTGCCACCAGCAAGGGCAGGGAAGGCTTTTCTCGCAATCAGCCCCAGCATTTT.

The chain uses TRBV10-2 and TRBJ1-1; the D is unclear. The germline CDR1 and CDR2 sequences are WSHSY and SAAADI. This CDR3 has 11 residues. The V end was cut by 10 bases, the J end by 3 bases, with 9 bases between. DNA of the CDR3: TGCGCCACCGGTGCGTACACTGAAGCTTTCTTT. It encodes CATGAYTEAFF.

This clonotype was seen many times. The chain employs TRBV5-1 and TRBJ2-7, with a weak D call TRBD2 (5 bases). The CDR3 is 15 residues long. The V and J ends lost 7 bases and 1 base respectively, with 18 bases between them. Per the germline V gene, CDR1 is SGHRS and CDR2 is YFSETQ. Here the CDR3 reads CASGLGSPGSYEQYF. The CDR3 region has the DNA TGCGCCAGCGGCCTCGGTTCCCCGGGATCCTACGAGCAGTACTTC.